This TCR beta chain was found in a study of shared clonotypes between healthy human individuals. Here immunoSEQ multiplex PCR was the method, and the copy in TCRdb shows in-frame clones only, minus some. The sample holds millions of clones, 85% to 95% seen once. This clone was picked up one time. CDR3 size: 13 residues. V lost 6 bases and J 8 bases, leaving 16 bases between the germline ends. The germline CDR1 and CDR2 sequences are MNHEY and SVGAGI. This TCR came from a man in his late teens or twenties in good health. Material for sequencing was naive CD4+ T cells sorted from blood. The subset: CD45RA+ positively selected. The chain combines TRBV6-5 with TRBJ1-2; D remains unclear. CDR3 nucleotides: TGTGCCAGCAGCTCCCTACGGGGTGGAGGCTACACCTTC. Protein: CASSSLRGGGYTF.